This T cell receptor beta chain was recovered during a study of beta chain features in type 1 diabetes. Via the markers CD45RO/CCR7/CD25/CD127/CD95/CD27, stem cell-like memory, regulatory, central memory and naive CD4+ cells were sorted. Per the germline V gene, CDR1 is SGHTA and CDR2 is FQGNSA. This CDR3 region has 17 residues. Trimming removed 7 bases from V and 2 bases from J; junction bases left unmatched: 14. This clone has only a few counts. What it recognizes is unknown. The study's findings and limits: People with Type 1 diabetes carried modestly yet significantly shorter TCRB CDR3s in all four CD4+ subsets. For type 1 diabetes patients, VDJ junctions showed fewer insertions and more deletions. Patients' naive, central memory and Treg TCRB repertoires seemed closer to one another than those of healthy donors.

Sequencing targeted expressed TCRB transcripts, as all isolated RNA had been reverse transcribed. Sequencing of naive, central memory and regulatory T cell samples gave an average of about 3.7 million reads. Sequencing used immunoSEQ multiplex PCR; TCRdb keeps in-frame clones, though not all of them. The sample carries around 44,000 clones, 65% to 70% recorded once. The J gene is TRBJ1-2, the V gene TRBV7-2, with 9 bases aligning to TRBD1. Sequenced input: Tregs from blood. The source is a woman under 30 with type 1 diabetes. The CDR3 spells CASTLQDRGGVNYGYTF. The CDR3 DNA is TGTGCCAGCACCCTCCAGGACAGGGGAGGGGTGAACTATGGCTACACCTTC.